Given below is one T cell receptor beta chain in context. As yet, its antigen is unknown. This sample was included in a study of cytomegalovirus exposure and HLA in healthy donors. Overall study: Earlier sequencing of 200 million or so T cells yielded 100 million to 120 million unique TCR beta sequences.

The V end was cut by 2 bases, the J end by 7 bases, with 9 bases between. This CDR3 spans 13 amino acids. Germline loops: CDR1 SNHLY, CDR2 FYNNEI. General study findings and limits: As a later analysis showed, a missense DCLRE1C variant was linked to trimming of TCR beta V- and J-genes. The authors enumerated over 150 TCR beta chains as linked to cytomegalovirus. In an earlier analysis, about 87% or about 30%: the productive usage of most TCR beta V segments.

This PCR relied on a set of 60 Vbeta primers and 13 Jbeta primers. Libraries were prepared by immunoSEQ multiplex PCR; TCRdb keeps only in-frame clonotypes and omits some of them. Among about 70,000 clones listed, approximately 64% were seen once. Sequencing was performed on PBMCs. V is TRBV2 and J is TRBJ2-1, with D tentatively TRBD1 (5 bases). The TCR comes from a man aged 35-49 years in good health and CMV-seropositive. The CDR3 sequence: CASSESGFNEQFF. The CDR3 DNA sequence: TGTGCCAGCAGTGAATCAGGGTTTAATGAGCAGTTCTTC.